Listed here is a single T cell receptor beta chain. Other DNA sequences from this sample encode an identical CDR3 as well. Positive CCR7 selection of CD45RO-negative cells yielded the naive CD8 cells, and terminally differentiated effector memory CD45RA+ cells were excluded. Replicate PCRs run on sorted subsets employed approximately 180 ng DNA, approximately 30,000 T cell genomes. Some clones are missing from TCRdb's copy, which holds only in-frame ones; the method was immunoSEQ multiplex PCR. This sample has over 2 million clones; just under 95% occur once, and the top ten carry about 1.1%. This sample was taken from a study of shared clonotypes between healthy human individuals. For the study at large: Per donor, CD8 memory used one plate, CD8 naive used two, CD4 memory used three and CD4 naive used three.

V was shortened by 6 bases and J by 4 bases, with 7 bases between the two germline ends. This CDR3 is 11 amino acids long. Germline lookup yields CDR1 ENHRY and CDR2 SYGVKD. The sample consisted of naive CD8+ T cells sorted from blood. The gene calls are TRBV10-3 and TRBJ2-7; no definite D call. The TCR originated in a man aged 18 to 35 in good health. CDR3 loop: CAISTGYEQYF. The CDR3 DNA sequence: TGTGCCATCAGCACCGGTTACGAGCAGTACTTC.